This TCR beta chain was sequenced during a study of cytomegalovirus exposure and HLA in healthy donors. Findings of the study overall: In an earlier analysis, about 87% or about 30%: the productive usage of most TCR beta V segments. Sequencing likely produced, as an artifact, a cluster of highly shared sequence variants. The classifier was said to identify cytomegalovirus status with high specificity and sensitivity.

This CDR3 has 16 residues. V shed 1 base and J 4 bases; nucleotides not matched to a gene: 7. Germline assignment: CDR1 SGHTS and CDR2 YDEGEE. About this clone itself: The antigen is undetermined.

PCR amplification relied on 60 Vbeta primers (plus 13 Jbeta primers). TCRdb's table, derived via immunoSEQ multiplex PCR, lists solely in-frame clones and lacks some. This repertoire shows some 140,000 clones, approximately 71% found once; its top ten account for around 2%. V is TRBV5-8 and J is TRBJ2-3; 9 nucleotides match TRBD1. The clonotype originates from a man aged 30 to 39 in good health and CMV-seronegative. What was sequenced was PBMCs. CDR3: CASSLRTGEGPDTQYF. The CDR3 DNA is TGTGCCAGCAGCTTGAGGACAGGGGAGGGCCCAGATACGCAGTATTTT. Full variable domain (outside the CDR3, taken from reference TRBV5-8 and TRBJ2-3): EAGVTQSPTHLIKTRGQQATLRCSPISGHTSVYWYQQALGLGLQFLLWYDEGEERNRGNFPPRFSGRQFPNYSSELNVNALELEDSALYLCASSLRTGEGPDTQYFGPGTRLTVL.